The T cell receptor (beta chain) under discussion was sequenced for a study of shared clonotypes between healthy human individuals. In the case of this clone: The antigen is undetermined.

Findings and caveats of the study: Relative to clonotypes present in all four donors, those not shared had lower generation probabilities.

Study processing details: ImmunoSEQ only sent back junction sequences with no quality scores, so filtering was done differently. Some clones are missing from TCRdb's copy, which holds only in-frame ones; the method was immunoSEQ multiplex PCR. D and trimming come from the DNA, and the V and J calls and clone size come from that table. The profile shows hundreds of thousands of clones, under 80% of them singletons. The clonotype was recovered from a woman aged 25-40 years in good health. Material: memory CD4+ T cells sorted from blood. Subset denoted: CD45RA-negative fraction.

The CDR3 DNA sequence: TGTGCCAGTGGGTTTATGGGACAGGGGGTCTATGGCTACACCTTC. Its translation: CASGFMGQGVYGYTF. The chain couples TRBV19 to TRBJ1-2, with 11 bases aligning to TRBD1. The J segment lost 4 bases and the V segment lost 8 bases, leaving 9 bases of the junction unmatched. The V gene's germline CDR1 is LNHDA and CDR2 SQIVND (reference sequence). The CDR3 contains 15 residues.